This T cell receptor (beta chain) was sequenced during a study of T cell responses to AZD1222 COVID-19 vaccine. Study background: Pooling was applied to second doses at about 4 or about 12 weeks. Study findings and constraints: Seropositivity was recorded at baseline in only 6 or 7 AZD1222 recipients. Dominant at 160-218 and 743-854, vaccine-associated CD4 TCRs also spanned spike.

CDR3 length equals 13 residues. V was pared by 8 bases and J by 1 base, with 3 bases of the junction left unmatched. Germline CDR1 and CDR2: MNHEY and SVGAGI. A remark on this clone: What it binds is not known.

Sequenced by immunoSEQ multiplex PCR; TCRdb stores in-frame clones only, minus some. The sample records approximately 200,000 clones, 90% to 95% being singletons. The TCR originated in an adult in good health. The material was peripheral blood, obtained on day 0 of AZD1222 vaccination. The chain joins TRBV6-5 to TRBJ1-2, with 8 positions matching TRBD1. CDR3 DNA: TGTGCCAGCGGACAGGGAGGTAACTATGGCTACACCTTC. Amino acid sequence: CASGQGGNYGYTF.